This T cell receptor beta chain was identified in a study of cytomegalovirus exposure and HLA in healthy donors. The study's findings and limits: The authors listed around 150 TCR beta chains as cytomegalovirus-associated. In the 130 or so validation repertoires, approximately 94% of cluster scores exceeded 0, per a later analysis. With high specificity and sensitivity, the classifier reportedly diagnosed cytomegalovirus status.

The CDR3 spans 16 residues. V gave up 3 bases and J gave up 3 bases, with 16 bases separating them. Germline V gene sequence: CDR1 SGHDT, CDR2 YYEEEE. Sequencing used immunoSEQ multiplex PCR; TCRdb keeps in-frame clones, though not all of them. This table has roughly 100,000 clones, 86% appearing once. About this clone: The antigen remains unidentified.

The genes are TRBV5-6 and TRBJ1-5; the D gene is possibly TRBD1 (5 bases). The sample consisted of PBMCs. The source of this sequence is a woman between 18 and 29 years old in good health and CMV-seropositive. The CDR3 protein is CASSSGWGGNNQPQHF. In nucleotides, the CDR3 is TGTGCCAGCAGCTCCGGATGGGGGGGGAACAATCAGCCCCAGCATTTT.